These T cell receptor beta chains were read from a single sample in a study of blood T cell repertoires in COVID-19. Libraries were prepared by immunoSEQ multiplex PCR; TCRdb keeps only in-frame clonotypes and omits some of them. The sample has over 150,000 clones, about 85% seen once; the top ten hold approximately 1%. Sequences were obtained from peripheral blood. These receptors originate from a middle-aged man with acute or convalescent COVID-19. Both conserved end residues are part of each CDR3.

V,J,CDR3
TRBV6-2/TRBV6-3,TRBJ1-1,CASSSPRTRGDTEAFF
TRBV27,TRBJ1-2,CASSLGHGRGNYGYTF
TRBV5-8,TRBJ1-2,CASSLALGGKADGYTF
TRBV6-5,TRBJ1-1,CVAAGGTEAFF
TRBV19,TRBJ2-7,CASSIDLGQHYEQYF
TRBV7-8,TRBJ2-5,CASSPGVRERETQYF
TRBV27,TRBJ2-2,CASSLSLSRQITGELFF
TRBV2,TRBJ2-2,CASRDRENTGELFF
TRBV15,TRBJ2-1,CATSGPRWGPDMDEQFF
TRBV5-4,TRBJ2-3,CASSYGSNAGTDTQYF
TRBV6-2/TRBV6-3,TRBJ1-5,CASSSASRNQPQHF
TRBV10-2,TRBJ1-4,CATKGGAAEKLFF
TRBV6-5,TRBJ1-5,CASRPDRDQPQHF
TRBV6-5,TRBJ2-5,CASSYADGQSQETQYF
TRBV19,TRBJ2-3,CASSIVTGSTDTQYF
TRBV5-4,TRBJ1-2,CASSLDIYGYTF
TRBV10-3,TRBJ1-2,CAIRGTASEGYTF
TRBV9,TRBJ1-1,CASSVGGGTVEAFF
TRBV5-1,TRBJ1-4,CASSLAGGSGEKLFF
TRBV10-3,TRBJ1-3,CAISHWGQGSGNTIYF
TRBV6-2/TRBV6-3,TRBJ1-5,CASSPSGTGLNQPQHF
TRBV7-9,TRBJ2-6,CASRRQASGANVLTF
TRBV6-2/TRBV6-3,TRBJ1-6,CASSTPSQKPLHF
TRBV30,TRBJ2-5,CAWSVLVQETQYF
TRBV12-3/TRBV12-4,TRBJ2-5,CASSLGQKETQYF
TRBV2,TRBJ1-1,CASSGELGTEAFF
TRBV27,TRBJ1-6,CASTESGQGRSPLHF
TRBV6-6,TRBJ1-1,CASSPFFGVGKDTEAFF
TRBV5-1,TRBJ2-5,CASSYKTAQETQYF
TRBV15,TRBJ2-5,CATSRDKTGTLAETQYF
TRBV4-1,TRBJ2-3,CASSQSSAGPYTDTQYF
TRBV9,TRBJ1-1,CASSPKGQQNTEAFF
TRBV5-1,TRBJ2-1,CASSWAGLAGVYNEQFF
TRBV28,TRBJ1-6,CASSFSRGASPLHF
TRBV5-8,TRBJ1-1,CASSSGVGYTEAFF
TRBV30,TRBJ1-6,CAWSVNLGQASSPLHF
TRBV3-1/TRBV3-2,TRBJ2-3,CASSPGTSSADTQYF
TRBV28,TRBJ1-2,CASSSTGPYGYTF
TRBV5-1,TRBJ1-1,CATSTTGVLTEAFF
TRBV7-8,TRBJ2-1,CASSPSGGAYNEQFF
TRBV5-4,TRBJ1-2,CASSSQGFAGYTF
TRBV29-1,TRBJ1-1,CSVARVMNTEAFF
TRBV5-1,TRBJ1-1,CASSQGTASEAFF
TRBV5-4,TRBJ1-1,CASSSPDSTEAFF
TRBV6-1,TRBJ1-1,CASSEGTGSAFF
TRBV6-5,TRBJ1-1,CASKPTGVGGAFF
TRBV27,TRBJ1-1,CASTDRTNTEAFF
TRBV3-1/TRBV3-2,TRBJ2-3,CASRPGQGSLTDTQYF
TRBV28,TRBJ2-3,CASSLTFTDTQYF
TRBV2,TRBJ1-4,CASSPDRVWEKLFF
TRBV9,TRBJ2-5,CASSVGVRLAETQYF
TRBV5-4,TRBJ1-1,CASSLVGFEAFF
TRBV19,TRBJ1-5,CASSSRLGGQPQHF
TRBV18,TRBJ1-2,CASSPTGLDGYTF
TRBV7-2,TRBJ1-2,CASSLTQEDYGYTF